This note documents a single T cell receptor beta chain sequence. Its antigen is unidentified. At one of its ends the junction is not consistent with the germline gene, which may arise from a read error. This sample is drawn from a study of cytomegalovirus exposure and HLA in healthy donors. Across the study: Roughly 86 million unique TCRs from HLA-typed donors made up an early data release. Study observations and caveats: Within the data, a cluster of highly shared sequence variants was likely a sequencing artifact. About 180 TCR beta chains were listed as cytomegalovirus-associated. A later analysis showed that HLA-associated TCR beta chains had undergone more clonal expansion than equally common others.

A multiplex PCR was run with 60 Vbeta primers and 13 Jbeta primers. Assay used: immunoSEQ multiplex PCR; TCRdb lists only in-frame clones, some missing. The sample records fewer than 150,000 clones, approximately 80% being singletons. Sequenced material: PBMCs. The clonotype was recovered from a man younger than 30 in good health and CMV-seronegative.

CDR3 DNA: TGTGCTAGCTCATCAGGAGGCGGGGGGCGCTCCTACGAGCAGTACTTC. Amino acid sequence: CASSSGGGGRSYEQYF. The chain employs TRBV18 and TRBJ2-7; TRBD2 agrees at 8 bases. This CDR3 spans 16 amino acids. From germline, CDR1 is KGHSH and CDR2 LQKENI.